These 21 T cell receptor beta chains were sequenced from one sample in a study of blood T cell repertoires in COVID-19. Clones were read by immunoSEQ multiplex PCR, and TCRdb kept only the in-frame ones, dropping some. The table has approximately 260,000 clones, under 90% seen once; the top ten hold more than 1.5%. The sequenced sample consisted of PBMCs or T cells enriched from blood (not recorded which). The receptors shown here come from a woman aged 55-69 years who had recovered from COVID-19.

The CDR3 reads CASSQGLAGLGGEQYF. DNA for the CDR3: TGTGCCAGCAGCCAAGGGCTAGCGGGATTGGGCGGCGAGCAGTACTTC. This sequence joins TRBV3-1 (or the pseudogene TRBV3-2) and TRBJ2-7; 9 bases map to TRBD2. Trimming removed 1 base from V and 6 bases from J; junction bases left unmatched: 10. CDR1 and CDR2 (germline): LGHDT, YNNKEL (reference sequence). There are 16 residues in the CDR3.

The chain joins TRBV2 to TRBJ2-1; D perhaps matches TRBD2 (6 bases). Trimming took off 8 bases at V and 2 bases at J, with 13 bases between the two ends. CDR1 and CDR2 (germline): SNHLY, FYNNEI. The CDR3 has 14 residues. The CDR3 is CASLRGSAYNEQFF. CDR3 nucleotide sequence: TGTGCCAGCCTGCGGGGTTCTGCCTACAATGAGCAGTTCTTC. Looking up the rest from reference TRBV2 and TRBJ2-1 gives the full variable domain: EPEVTQTPSHQVTQMGQEVILRCVPISNHLYFYWYRQILGQKVEFLVSFYNNEISEKSEIFDDQFSVERPDGSNFTLKIRSTKLEDSAMYFCASLRGSAYNEQFFGPGTRLTVL.

The chain has TRBV11-2 and TRBJ2-5; TRBD2 agrees at 8 bases. The CDR3 extends over 15 amino acids. Germline-derived CDR1 and CDR2 are SGHAT and FQNNGV. The V and J ends lost 0 bases and 7 bases, in that order; junction bases with no gene match: 7. The CDR3 region is CASSLELSGRTTQYF. The CDR3 coding sequence is TGTGCCAGCAGCTTAGAGTTGAGCGGGAGAACGACCCAGTACTTC.

The V and J genes are TRBV6-5 and TRBJ1-2; TRBD1 aligns across 9 bases. CDR1 MNHEY and CDR2 SVGAGI come from the germline V gene. The CDR3 is made up of 14 amino acids. The V segment lost 6 bases and the J segment 2 bases; nucleotides outside the gene matches: 4. The DNA for the CDR3 is TGTGCCAGCAGGCCCGGACAGGGGAACTATGGCTACACCTTC. This encodes CASRPGQGNYGYTF.

The chain recombines TRBV27 with TRBJ2-1; TRBD2 agrees at 11 bases. CDR3 length: 17 amino acids. The V and J ends lost 5 bases and 0 bases, in that order; junction bases with no gene match: 6. Germline assignment: CDR1 MNHEY and CDR2 SMNVEV (reference sequence). The CDR3 DNA sequence: TGTGCCAGCAGTCGGGGACTAGCGGTAAGCTCCTACAATGAGCAGTTCTTC. Amino acid sequence: CASSRGLAVSSYNEQFF.

This chain uses TRBV25-1 with TRBJ2-7; TRBD1 aligns across 11 bases. J was trimmed by 1 base and V by 3 bases; bases with no gene match: 2. Germline CDR1 MGHDK, CDR2 SYGVNS. The CDR3 is 15 amino acids. The DNA of the CDR3 is TGTGCCAGCAGTGACGGACAGGGGGCATCCTACGAGCAGTACTTC. It yields the protein CASSDGQGASYEQYF.

The chain couples TRBV6-5 to TRBJ1-6; 11 bases map to TRBD1. CDR1 is MNHEY and CDR2 is SVGAGI in the germline V gene. The junction had 5 bases not matched to a gene; V was cut back by 7 bases and J by 6 bases. This CDR3 has 15 amino acids. The CDR3 DNA follows: TGTGCCAGCACCATCGGGACAGGGGGTAATTCACCCCTCCACTTT. Protein: CASTIGTGGNSPLHF.

The chain links TRBV7-9 to TRBJ1-1, with a tentative D call TRBD1 (6 bases). This CDR3 is built from 15 residues. V was shortened by 5 bases and J by 4 bases, with 17 bases between the two germline ends. Germline V lookup: CDR1 SEHNR, CDR2 FQNEAQ (reference sequence). The CDR3 DNA follows: TGTGCCAGCAGCCCTTTCCGGGGGGCGCCCACTGAAGCTTTCTTT. Amino acid sequence: CASSPFRGAPTEAFF.

This clone showed up just once. The chain links TRBV11-2 to TRBJ1-1, with 7 bases aligning to TRBD1. V shed 5 bases, J shed 0 bases, and the junction held 3 bases outside the gene matches. This CDR3 has 14 residues. CDR1 is SGHAT and CDR2 is FQNNGV in the germline V gene. The DNA of the CDR3 is TGTGCCAGCAGCGGACAGGCCCTGAACACTGAAGCTTTCTTT. Protein: CASSGQALNTEAFF. The whole variable domain, remainder taken from reference TRBV11-2 and TRBJ1-1, is EAGVAQSPRYKIIEKRQSVAFWCNPISGHATLYWYQQILGQGPKLLIQFQNNGVVDDSQLPKDRFSAERLKGVDSTLKIQPAKLEDSAVYLCASSGQALNTEAFFGQGTRLTVV.

This chain connects TRBV28 to TRBJ1-2, with 11 bases fitting TRBD1. The CDR3 consists of 14 residues. Germline trimming cut 3 bases from V and 6 bases from J; bases unmatched to any gene: 3. CDR1 and CDR2 from the germline V gene are MDHEN and SYDVKM. The CDR3 protein is CASSFGQGADGYTF. The CDR3 nucleotides read TGTGCCAGCAGTTTCGGACAGGGGGCGGATGGCTACACCTTC.

This clone was counted only a few times. This chain connects TRBV16 to TRBJ1-2; 9 bases fit TRBD1. Germline CDR1 KGHSY, CDR2 FQNENV. J lost 8 bases, V lost 2 bases, and 12 bases had no gene match. There are 16 residues in the CDR3. Written as DNA, the CDR3 is TGTGCCAGCAGCCAAGAGGTTGCCGGACAGGGGATAGGCTACACCTTC. Encoded protein: CASSQEVAGQGIGYTF.

This rearrangement joins TRBV4-2 to TRBJ2-6; D is perhaps TRBD2 (5 bases). The CDR3 consists of 16 residues. Per germline, CDR1 LGHNA and CDR2 YNFKEQ. Trimming removed 0 bases from V and 1 base from J, with 7 bases in between. CDR3 protein: CASSQEEGSGANVLTF. The CDR3 DNA follows: TGTGCCAGCAGCCAAGAAGAGGGTTCTGGGGCCAACGTCCTGACTTTC.

This clone turned up a few times. The chain joins TRBV6-5 to TRBJ1-1, with D unclear. Germline-derived CDR1 and CDR2 are MNHEY and SVGAGI. Trimming stripped 6 bases from V and 2 bases from J, with 10 bases between. The CDR3 has 13 amino acids. In DNA form, the CDR3 reads TGTGCCAGCAGCCCGTGGGCCAACACTGAAGCTTTCTTT. The encoded protein is CASSPWANTEAFF.

V is TRBV19 and J is TRBJ2-7, with D unclear. This CDR3 has 11 residues. The germline V gene encodes CDR1 LNHDA and CDR2 SQIVND (reference sequence). V was pared by 6 bases and J by 9 bases, with 12 bases between. The CDR3 protein is CASRSPLGQYF. CDR3 bases: TGTGCCAGTAGATCCCCCCTCGGGCAGTACTTC.

The chain carries TRBV28 and TRBJ1-6; perhaps TRBD1 as D (6 bases). This CDR3 contains 13 residues. V gave up 6 bases and J gave up 9 bases, with 12 bases separating them. Germline loops: CDR1 MDHEN, CDR2 SYDVKM. CDR3 sequence reads: CASRQGSGSPLHF. The CDR3 DNA is TGTGCCAGCAGACAGGGTTCGGGTTCACCCCTCCACTTT.

The chain has TRBV18 and TRBJ1-5; perhaps TRBD1 as D (6 bases). Germline V gene data show CDR1 as KGHSH and CDR2 as LQKENI. The CDR3 has 17 amino acids. Deletions cut 2 bases from V and 0 bases from J, with 14 bases between. The CDR3 loop reads CASSPRGRQNSNQPQHF. The CDR3 DNA is TGTGCCAGCTCACCAAGGGGGAGACAAAATAGCAATCAGCCCCAGCATTTT. Full variable domain (remainder filled in from reference TRBV18 and TRBJ1-5): NAGVMQNPRHLVRRRGQEARLRCSPMKGHSHVYWYRQLPEEGLKFMVYLQKENIIDESGMPKERFSAEFPKEGPSILRIQQVVRGDSAAYFCASSPRGRQNSNQPQHFGDGTRLSIL.

The rearrangement links TRBV7-3 to TRBJ2-3; TRBD2 aligns across 10 bases. The CDR3 runs to 16 residues. After removal of 1 base from V and 6 bases from J, the junction contained 7 bases not matched to a gene. Germline lookup yields CDR1 SGHTA and CDR2 FQGTGA. CDR3 bases: TGTGCCAGCAGCTTAAATGTAGCGGGAGGTTCGGATACGCAGTATTTT. Its translation is CASSLNVAGGSDTQYF.

V gene TRBV7-6 combines with J gene TRBJ2-7; D call uncertain. The germline V gene has CDR1 SGHVS and CDR2 FNYEAQ. V dropped 5 bases and J dropped 2 bases, with 10 bases sitting between them. The CDR3 has 13 amino acids. CDR3 nucleotide sequence: TGTGCCAGCAGCATCCAGGAAGCCTACGAGCAGTACTTC. This gives the protein CASSIQEAYEQYF.

This clone was seen only a few times. The V call is TRBV5-1, the J call TRBJ2-5, with unresolved D. The CDR3 length is 14 residues. V was pared by 0 bases and J by 1 base, with 7 bases between. The V gene's germline CDR1 is SGHRS and CDR2 YFSETQ. CDR3 protein: CASSLGATQETQYF. As DNA, the CDR3 is TGCGCCAGCAGCTTGGGGGCTACCCAAGAGACCCAGTACTTC.

The chain uses TRBV28 and TRBJ1-1, with D unresolved. There are 14 residues in the CDR3. Trimming took 6 bases from V and 1 from J, leaving 12 bases between them. Germline CDR1 is MDHEN and CDR2 is SYDVKM. The CDR3 loop is CASRPFEPNTEAFF. In DNA, the CDR3 is TGTGCCAGCAGGCCCTTCGAGCCGAACACTGAAGCTTTCTTT.

The rearrangement uses TRBV29-1 and TRBJ2-1; a possible D gene is TRBD2 (5 bases). The CDR3 totals 12 residues. Germline CDR1 is SQVTM and CDR2 is ANQGSEA. The V end lost 6 bases, the J end lost 6 bases, and 12 bases lay between the germline ends. CDR3 amino acids: CSVRTFGNEQFF. The CDR3, as DNA: TGCAGCGTCAGGACTTTTGGCAATGAGCAGTTCTTC.